This TCR beta chain came from a study of PD-1 blockade in classical Hodgkin lymphoma. On this clone itself: Its antigen is as yet unknown.

Method: immunoSEQ multiplex PCR; TCRdb's copy keeps in-frame clones and lacks some. The sample has around 20,000 clones, about 80% seen once. Study results and caveats: Prior to therapy, complete responders displayed diversity much like that of newly diagnosed patients. Exclusion applied to patients who initiated nivolumab less than 1 year following ASCT. CD4+ but not CD8+ TCR diversity rose significantly by C4D1.

The patients all showed relapse after autologous stem cell transplantation, while their brentuximab vedotin exposure varied. Complete response, partial response or progressive disease made up the best responses. This CDR3 comprises 18 residues. Germline-derived CDR1 and CDR2 are SEHNR and FQNEAQ (reference sequence). V dropped 1 base and J dropped 0; count of bases not matched to a gene: 7. This clonotype originated in a human donor with classical Hodgkin lymphoma. The specimen comprised peripheral blood mononuclear cells (PBMCs), sampled before the second cycle of nivolumab. The rearrangement links TRBV7-9 to TRBJ2-1; the match to TRBD2 covers 9 bases. In DNA form, the CDR3 reads TGTGCCAGCAGCTTAGACAGACTAGCGGAGAGCTCCTACAATGAGCAGTTCTTC. Residues: CASSLDRLAESSYNEQFF.